The rows below give T cell receptor beta chains drawn from one sample of a study of T cell responses to AZD1222 COVID-19 vaccine. Assay used: immunoSEQ multiplex PCR; TCRdb lists only in-frame clones, some missing. The sample records 50,000 to 75,000 clones, approximately 92% being singletons. Sequencing was performed on peripheral blood, taken 28 days after the second AZD1222 dose. These receptors were collected from an adult who received the AZD1222 COVID-19 vaccine. Both conserved end residues are part of each CDR3. The D gene is left open where the match is weak. Clone size, where shown, is once, few, many, or a class for clones that have expanded.

V gene: TRBV11-3; D gene: TRBD2; J gene: TRBJ2-1; clone size: NA; CDR3 DNA: TGTGCCAGCAGCCCCTATAGCGGGAGCTGGTCCTACAATGAGCAGTTCTTC; CDR3 protein: CASSPYSGSWSYNEQFF
V gene: TRBV2; D gene: TRBD1; J gene: TRBJ2-5; clone size: NA; CDR3 DNA: TGTGCCAGCACCCGGGACAGGGGGGTCCTGGAGACCCAGTACTTC; CDR3 protein: CASTRDRGVLETQYF
V gene: TRBV5-1; D gene: NA; J gene: TRBJ1-6; clone size: NA; CDR3 DNA: TGCGCCAGCAGACCCGGGGCAGGGGAGGGCCATTCACCCCTCCACTTT; CDR3 protein: CASRPGAGEGHSPLHF
V gene: TRBV9; D gene: NA; J gene: TRBJ1-3; clone size: NA; CDR3 DNA: TGTGCCAGTGAGCGGGGTCGGGGGGCGCTTGGAAACACCATATATTTT; CDR3 protein: CASERGRGALGNTIYF
V gene: TRBV9; D gene: NA; J gene: TRBJ1-2; clone size: NA; CDR3 DNA: TGTGCCAGCAGCGTAGGTGAGGGTCCCCCGTATGGCTACACCTTC; CDR3 protein: CASSVGEGPPYGYTF
V gene: TRBV19; D gene: TRBD2; J gene: TRBJ2-1; clone size: once; CDR3 DNA: TGTGCCAGTAGTTCCGGGACTAGCGGGAGGAACTACAATGAGCAGTTCTTC; CDR3 protein: CASSSGTSGRNYNEQFF
V gene: TRBV14; D gene: TRBD1; J gene: TRBJ1-1; clone size: NA; CDR3 DNA: TGTGCCAGCAGCCAAGAGCTACAGGGGAATACTGAAGCTTTCTTT; CDR3 protein: CASSQELQGNTEAFF
V gene: TRBV5-1; D gene: NA; J gene: TRBJ1-1; clone size: NA; CDR3 DNA: TGCGCCAGAGAATGCTTAGTGGGAGGAGACACTGAAGCTTTCTTT; CDR3 protein: CARECLVGGDTEAFF
V gene: TRBV10-3; D gene: NA; J gene: TRBJ2-3; clone size: NA; CDR3 DNA: TGTGCCATCAGGACTGGGAGCACAGATACGCAGTATTTT; CDR3 protein: CAIRTGSTDTQYF
V gene: TRBV5-4; D gene: TRBD2; J gene: TRBJ2-1; clone size: NA; CDR3 DNA: TGTGCCAGCAGCTTATCGGGACTAGCGGGGAACAATGAGCAGTTCTTC; CDR3 protein: CASSLSGLAGNNEQFF
V gene: TRBV5-4; D gene: TRBD1; J gene: TRBJ2-1; clone size: NA; CDR3 DNA: TGTGCCAGCAGCCCCCCCGGCAGGGGGCAGTTGGATGAGCAGTTCTTC; CDR3 protein: CASSPPGRGQLDEQFF
V gene: TRBV5-1; D gene: NA; J gene: TRBJ1-3; clone size: NA; CDR3 DNA: TGCGCCAGCAGCGACGGCGGGGGAAACACCATATATTTT; CDR3 protein: CASSDGGGNTIYF
V gene: TRBV9; D gene: NA; J gene: TRBJ2-1; clone size: NA; CDR3 DNA: TGTGCCAGCAGCGTAGTCGGTTCCTACAATGAGCAGTTCTTC; CDR3 protein: CASSVVGSYNEQFF
V gene: TRBV30; D gene: TRBD1; J gene: TRBJ2-5; clone size: NA; CDR3 DNA: TGTGCCTGGACCCTAGGACAGGGGGTTAAAGAGACCCAGTACTTC; CDR3 protein: CAWTLGQGVKETQYF
V gene: TRBV9; D gene: NA; J gene: TRBJ2-7; clone size: NA; CDR3 DNA: TGTGCCAGCAGCCGCGGAAGAAACTACGAGCAGTACTTC; CDR3 protein: CASSRGRNYEQYF
V gene: TRBV6-5; D gene: TRBD2; J gene: TRBJ2-2; clone size: NA; CDR3 DNA: TGTGCCAGCACCCGGGGACTAGCCGCCGGGGAGCTGTTTTTT; CDR3 protein: CASTRGLAAGELFF
V gene: TRBV5-1; D gene: NA; J gene: TRBJ2-7; clone size: NA; CDR3 DNA: TGCGCCAGCAGCCAAGGGGGGTACGAGCAGTACTTC; CDR3 protein: CASSQGGYEQYF
V gene: TRBV19; D gene: NA; J gene: TRBJ1-5; clone size: NA; CDR3 DNA: TGTGCCAGTAGACAAGCCCAGGCGAGCAATCAGCCCCAGCATTTT; CDR3 protein: CASRQAQASNQPQHF
V gene: TRBV5-1; D gene: TRBD2; J gene: TRBJ2-1; clone size: few; CDR3 DNA: TGCGCCAGCAGCTTACTAGCGGGAGTGTCATATGAGCAGTTCTTC; CDR3 protein: CASSLLAGVSYEQFF
V gene: TRBV6-5; D gene: NA; J gene: TRBJ1-5; clone size: NA; CDR3 DNA: TGTGCCAGCAGTTATTCCGTCCCCGGAAATCAGCCCCAGCATTTT; CDR3 protein: CASSYSVPGNQPQHF
V gene: TRBV27; D gene: TRBD1; J gene: TRBJ1-5; clone size: NA; CDR3 DNA: TGTGCCAGCAGTTTTCAGGGGGCCGGCAATCAGCCCCAGCATTTT; CDR3 protein: CASSFQGAGNQPQHF
V gene: TRBV28; D gene: NA; J gene: TRBJ1-2; clone size: NA; CDR3 DNA: TGTGCCAGCAGAAAAACGGGGTTCTATGGCTACACCTTC; CDR3 protein: CASRKTGFYGYTF
V gene: TRBV19; D gene: NA; J gene: TRBJ1-5; clone size: NA; CDR3 DNA: TGTGCCAGTAGTCCGGACACCAACAATCAGCCCCAGCATTTT; CDR3 protein: CASSPDTNNQPQHF
V gene: TRBV5-1; D gene: TRBD1; J gene: TRBJ2-7; clone size: NA; CDR3 DNA: TGCGCCAGCAGGCCTCTGGACAGGGGTAACAAGCAGTACTTC; CDR3 protein: CASRPLDRGNKQYF
V gene: TRBV6-5; D gene: NA; J gene: TRBJ2-7; clone size: NA; CDR3 DNA: TGTGCCAGCAGCAGGGACAACTCCTACGAGCAGTACTTC; CDR3 protein: CASSRDNSYEQYF
V gene: TRBV27; D gene: TRBD2; J gene: TRBJ2-2; clone size: once; CDR3 DNA: TGTGCCAGCAGTTTAAGGGTAGGGACTACAGCTACCGGGGAGCTGTTTTTT; CDR3 protein: CASSLRVGTTATGELFF
V gene: TRBV28; D gene: NA; J gene: TRBJ1-5; clone size: NA; CDR3 DNA: TGTGCCAGCATCGGGCAGGTAGGTCAGCCCCAGCATTTT; CDR3 protein: CASIGQVGQPQHF
V gene: TRBV7-8; D gene: TRBD1; J gene: TRBJ2-7; clone size: NA; CDR3 DNA: TGTGCCAGCAGCAAGCGCAAAACAGGGGCCCCCTACGAGCAGTACTTC; CDR3 protein: CASSKRKTGAPYEQYF
V gene: TRBV11-2; D gene: NA; J gene: TRBJ1-6; clone size: NA; CDR3 DNA: TGTGCCAGCAGCACCTTAAGGGGGTCAGGTAGCTCCTATAATTCACCCCTCCACTTT; CDR3 protein: CASSTLRGSGSSYNSPLHF
V gene: TRBV25-1; D gene: NA; J gene: TRBJ2-6; clone size: NA; CDR3 DNA: TGTGCCAGCAGTGAATATCTCGGGGCTGGGGCCAACGTCCTGACTTTC; CDR3 protein: CASSEYLGAGANVLTF
V gene: TRBV5-1; D gene: TRBD1; J gene: TRBJ1-4; clone size: once; CDR3 DNA: TGCGCCAGCAGCCCGGGACAGGGGTATAATGAAAAACTGTTTTTT; CDR3 protein: CASSPGQGYNEKLFF
V gene: TRBV9; D gene: NA; J gene: TRBJ1-5; clone size: NA; CDR3 DNA: TGTGCCAGCAGCGTAGGGGGGGGCGGGCAGCCCCAGCATTTT; CDR3 protein: CASSVGGGGQPQHF
V gene: TRBV29-1; D gene: NA; J gene: TRBJ1-1; clone size: NA; CDR3 DNA: TGCAGCGTTCTTCTGGCGATGAACACTGAAGCTTTCTTT; CDR3 protein: CSVLLAMNTEAFF
V gene: TRBV10-3; D gene: TRBD1; J gene: TRBJ1-5; clone size: NA; CDR3 DNA: TGTGCCATCAGTGACCCCGGACAGGGGGGGACTCAGCCCCAGCATTTT; CDR3 protein: CAISDPGQGGTQPQHF
V gene: TRBV5-4; D gene: NA; J gene: TRBJ1-2; clone size: NA; CDR3 DNA: TGTGCCAGCAGCTTATGGGGACCTAGCCTCTATGGCTACACCTTC; CDR3 protein: CASSLWGPSLYGYTF
V gene: TRBV11-3; D gene: NA; J gene: TRBJ2-1; clone size: NA; CDR3 DNA: TGTGCCAGCAGCCCGCTGACCCGCAGTGATGAGCAGTTCTTC; CDR3 protein: CASSPLTRSDEQFF
V gene: TRBV4-3; D gene: NA; J gene: TRBJ2-4; clone size: NA; CDR3 DNA: TGCGCCAGCAGCCAAGATCTATCCAGGGGACGGGGCAAAAACATTCAGTACTTC; CDR3 protein: CASSQDLSRGRGKNIQYF
V gene: TRBV9; D gene: NA; J gene: TRBJ2-1; clone size: NA; CDR3 DNA: TGTGCCAGCAGCGTACACCTGATGGAGCGGAGCTCCTACAATGAGCAGTTCTTC; CDR3 protein: CASSVHLMERSSYNEQFF
V gene: TRBV3-1/TRBV3-2; D gene: TRBD1; J gene: TRBJ2-5; clone size: NA; CDR3 DNA: TGTGCCAGCAGCCAAGTGACAGGGGGCTATCAGACCCAGTACTTC; CDR3 protein: CASSQVTGGYQTQYF
V gene: TRBV11-1; D gene: TRBD1; J gene: TRBJ2-5; clone size: NA; CDR3 DNA: TGTGCCAGCAGCCAGTTGGAGACAGGGGAGACCCAGTACTTC; CDR3 protein: CASSQLETGETQYF
V gene: TRBV4-1; D gene: NA; J gene: TRBJ2-3; clone size: NA; CDR3 DNA: TGCGCCAGCAGCCAAGTCGACCGGTACACAGATACGCAGTATTTT; CDR3 protein: CASSQVDRYTDTQYF
V gene: TRBV9; D gene: TRBD1; J gene: TRBJ1-2; clone size: NA; CDR3 DNA: TGTGCCAGCAGCGTAGCTTGGGACAGCCTTTATGGCTACACCTTC; CDR3 protein: CASSVAWDSLYGYTF
V gene: TRBV11-2; D gene: NA; J gene: TRBJ2-7; clone size: NA; CDR3 DNA: TGTGCCAGCAGCCCCCTCCGCTCCTACGAGCAGTACTTC; CDR3 protein: CASSPLRSYEQYF
V gene: TRBV5-1; D gene: NA; J gene: TRBJ1-2; clone size: NA; CDR3 DNA: TGCGCCAGCAGCCGAACAGGGAATGACTATGGCTACACCTTC; CDR3 protein: CASSRTGNDYGYTF
V gene: TRBV4-1; D gene: NA; J gene: TRBJ2-7; clone size: NA; CDR3 DNA: TGCGCCAGCAGCCTCGGGCCGGGTCTTTCCTACGAGCAGTACTTC; CDR3 protein: CASSLGPGLSYEQYF
V gene: TRBV5-1; D gene: NA; J gene: TRBJ2-7; clone size: once; CDR3 DNA: TGCGCCAGCAGCTTGGCCCTAGCCGACATCTACGAGCAGTACTTC; CDR3 protein: CASSLALADIYEQYF
V gene: TRBV20-1; D gene: NA; J gene: TRBJ2-7; clone size: NA; CDR3 DNA: TGCAGTGCTAGTCCCGGGAGCGGTAGGTACGAGCAGTACTTC; CDR3 protein: CSASPGSGRYEQYF
V gene: TRBV5-1; D gene: NA; J gene: TRBJ1-6; clone size: NA; CDR3 DNA: TGCGCCAGCAGCTTGGACCGAACTGGTAATTCACCCCTCCACTTT; CDR3 protein: CASSLDRTGNSPLHF
V gene: TRBV4-3; D gene: TRBD1; J gene: TRBJ2-7; clone size: NA; CDR3 DNA: TGCGCCAGCAGCCAAGATACAGGGGCGCGGAAAGAGCAGTACTTC; CDR3 protein: CASSQDTGARKEQYF
V gene: TRBV4-1; D gene: NA; J gene: TRBJ2-7; clone size: NA; CDR3 DNA: TGCGCCAGCAGCCAAGAACACAGGGTTTACGAGCAGTACTTC; CDR3 protein: CASSQEHRVYEQYF
V gene: TRBV6-4; D gene: TRBD2; J gene: TRBJ2-1; clone size: few; CDR3 DNA: TGTGCCAGCAGTGACTCCCCACTAGCGGGAGCGGTCAATGAGCAGTTCTTC; CDR3 protein: CASSDSPLAGAVNEQFF
V gene: TRBV6-5; D gene: NA; J gene: TRBJ1-3; clone size: NA; CDR3 DNA: TGTGCCAGCAGAAAAAGGGGTGGAAACACCATATATTTT; CDR3 protein: CASRKRGGNTIYF
V gene: TRBV11-2; D gene: NA; J gene: TRBJ1-1; clone size: once; CDR3 DNA: TGTGCCAGCAGCTCGACTCATGGAGCTTTCTTT; CDR3 protein: CASSSTHGAFF
V gene: TRBV5-1; D gene: TRBD2; J gene: TRBJ2-7; clone size: NA; CDR3 DNA: TGCGCCAGCAGCTTGGGACTAGCGCCGTACGAGCAGTACTTC; CDR3 protein: CASSLGLAPYEQYF
V gene: TRBV5-6; D gene: NA; J gene: TRBJ2-7; clone size: NA; CDR3 DNA: TGTGCCAGCAGTTACGGAGCGGCCCAGTACTTC; CDR3 protein: CASSYGAAQYF
V gene: TRBV9; D gene: NA; J gene: TRBJ2-1; clone size: NA; CDR3 DNA: TGTGCCAGCAGCCAGACTAGTCTCTCCTACAATGAGCAGTTCTTC; CDR3 protein: CASSQTSLSYNEQFF
V gene: TRBV5-4; D gene: TRBD1; J gene: TRBJ1-1; clone size: once; CDR3 DNA: TGTGCCAGCACCGTAGGGACAGTTCACACTGAAGCTTTCTTT; CDR3 protein: CASTVGTVHTEAFF